Each of the 18 T cell receptor beta chains below was sequenced from the same sample in a study of T cell responses to AZD1222 COVID-19 vaccine. Sequencing used immunoSEQ multiplex PCR; TCRdb keeps in-frame clones, though not all of them. The sample holds about 84,000 clones, around nine tenths seen once. Material: peripheral blood, obtained 28 days after the second AZD1222 dose. The receptors here all came from an adult who received the AZD1222 COVID-19 vaccine.

The rearrangement links TRBV18 to TRBJ2-7; D gene ambiguous. Trimming removed 3 bases at V and 6 bases at J, with 12 bases between. Germline assignment: CDR1 KGHSH and CDR2 LQKENI. The CDR3 has 13 amino acids. The DNA for the CDR3 is TGTGCCAGCTCACCTATCGGGTGGGGCGAGCAGTACTTC. As protein: CASSPIGWGEQYF.

The chain employs TRBV9 and TRBJ2-3; D uncertain. Trimming pared 0 bases from V and 0 bases from J, leaving 8 bases between. Germline assignment: CDR1 SGDLS and CDR2 YYNGEE. The CDR3 is made up of 15 amino acids. The CDR3 nucleotides are TGTGCCAGCAGCGTAGGTCCGGCTAGCACAGATACGCAGTATTTT. Its protein product is CASSVGPASTDTQYF.

The chain links TRBV10-1 to TRBJ1-6; possibly TRBD1 for D (6 bases). The V end was cut by 3 bases, the J end by 9 bases, with 21 bases between. CDR1 is WNHNN and CDR2 is SYGVQD in the germline V gene (reference sequence). This CDR3 has 17 residues. The DNA for the CDR3 is TGCGCCAGCAGTGAACTAAAGCGGACAGAAGAGGGTTCACCCCTCCACTTT. The encoded protein is CASSELKRTEEGSPLHF.

This chain links TRBV10-3 with TRBJ1-1; TRBD1 aligns across 8 bases. The junction had 4 bases not matched to a gene; V was cut back by 2 bases and J by 5 bases. The CDR3 has 14 residues. CDR1 is ENHRY, CDR2 SYGVKD, per germline. CDR3 nucleotide sequence: TGTGCCATCAGTGAGAGGGGACAGGCGACTGAAGCTTTCTTT. Its translation: CAISERGQATEAFF.

V usage is TRBV3-1 (or the pseudogene TRBV3-2) and J usage is TRBJ1-1; no definite D call. The CDR3 has 13 amino acids. Trimming removed 2 bases from V and 1 base from J, with 5 bases in between. Germline lookup yields CDR1 LGHDT and CDR2 YNNKEL (reference sequence). CDR3 coding DNA: TGTGCCAGCAGCCAATTTGGGAACACTGAAGCTTTCTTT. Encoded protein: CASSQFGNTEAFF.

The chain recombines TRBV12-3 or TRBV12-4 with TRBJ2-1; TRBD2 might be the D (6 bases). The CDR3 spans 13 residues. V lost 6 bases to trimming and J lost 8 bases, with 14 bases between them. CDR3 DNA sequence: TGTGCCAGCAGCACTGGGACTTTGGATGAGCAGTTCTTC. This gives the protein CASSTGTLDEQFF.

The V and J genes are TRBV6-6 and TRBJ1-6; unclear D gene. The CDR3 runs 15 residues. In germline, CDR1 is MNHNY, CDR2 SVGAGI (reference sequence). V lost 6 bases, J lost 6 bases, and 15 bases lay in between. In DNA, the CDR3 is TGTGCCAGCAGCCCCGTTGGGGTGGGTAATTCACCCCTCCACTTT. Translating gives CASSPVGVGNSPLHF.

This sequence joins TRBV6-5 and TRBJ2-2, with no clear D. Deletions cut 3 bases from V and 2 bases from J, with 10 bases between. This CDR3 contains 15 residues. Per germline, CDR1 MNHEY and CDR2 SVGAGI. CDR3 nucleotides: TGTGCCAGCAGTTATCGTGGCGGTAACACCGGGGAGCTGTTTTTT. Its protein is CASSYRGGNTGELFF.

V and J are TRBV12-3 or TRBV12-4 and TRBJ1-1; D gene unclear. V was pared by 6 bases and J by 1 base, with 9 bases between. The CDR3 consists of 13 residues. In DNA, the CDR3 is TGTGCCAGCAGCCTGCTACCGAACACTGAAGCTTTCTTT. It translates to CASSLLPNTEAFF.

V usage is TRBV7-9 and J usage is TRBJ2-5, with 10 nucleotides matching TRBD2. This CDR3 is built from 16 residues. Germline V CDR1 and CDR2: SEHNR, FQNEAQ (reference sequence). V lost 3 bases, J lost 4 bases, and 8 bases stayed unmatched. The CDR3 sequence: CASSLVSGGARETQYF. The CDR3 nucleotides are TGTGCCAGCAGCTTGGTGAGCGGGGGGGCACGAGAGACCCAGTACTTC. The variable domain in full, completed from reference TRBV7-9 and TRBJ2-5, reads DTGVSQNPRHKITKRGQNVTFRCDPISEHNRLYWYRQTLGQGPEFLTYFQNEAQLEKSRLLSDRFSAERPKGSFSTLEIQRTEQGDSAMYLCASSLVSGGARETQYFGPGTRLLVL.

The V call is TRBV5-5, the J call TRBJ2-1; a possible D gene is TRBD2 (6 bases). The V end lost 4 bases, the J end lost 7 bases, and 9 bases lay between the germline ends. CDR3 size: 12 residues. CDR1 is SGHKS, CDR2 YYEKEE, per germline (reference sequence). The CDR3 region is CASSVRGNEQFF. Written as DNA, the CDR3 is TGTGCCAGCAGCGTACGGGGGAATGAGCAGTTCTTC.

The chain links TRBV7-6 to TRBJ1-3; D not resolved. Trimming took 1 base from V and 2 from J, leaving 12 bases between them. The CDR3 spans 16 residues. The germline V gene has CDR1 SGHVS and CDR2 FNYEAQ. The CDR3 nucleotides read TGTGCCAGCAGCTTAGAGGCAGTTGTCACTGGAAACACCATATATTTT. Amino acid sequence: CASSLEAVVTGNTIYF. Drawing the rest from reference TRBV7-6 and TRBJ1-3, the complete variable domain is GAGVSQSPRYKVTKRGQDVALRCDPISGHVSLYWYRQALGQGPEFLTYFNYEAQQDKSGLPNDRFSAERPEGSISTLTIQRTEQRDSAMYRCASSLEAVVTGNTIYFGEGSWLTVV.

Here the CDR3 DNA reads TGTGCCAGCAGCGGGACAGGGGAATTGAGGCCCCAGCATTTT. This sequence encodes CASSGTGELRPQHF. This chain joins TRBV7-9 and TRBJ1-5; TRBD1 aligns across 10 bases. The CDR3 totals 14 residues. The germline V gene encodes CDR1 SEHNR and CDR2 FQNEAQ (reference sequence). V trimming: 5 bases; J trimming: 9 bases; junction bases outside the gene matches: 7. Full variable domain (remainder filled in from reference TRBV7-9 and TRBJ1-5): DTGVSQNPRHKITKRGQNVTFRCDPISEHNRLYWYRQTLGQGPEFLTYFQNEAQLEKSRLLSDRFSAERPKGSFSTLEIQRTEQGDSAMYLCASSGTGELRPQHFGDGTRLSIL.

This clone was seen once. The rearrangement joins TRBV6-5 to TRBJ1-5; 7 bases line up with TRBD1. CDR1 is MNHEY, CDR2 SVGAGI, per germline. This CDR3 has 13 residues. The V segment lost 8 bases and the J segment 1 base; nucleotides outside the gene matches: 2. The CDR3 loop reads CASVQGSNQPQHF. The CDR3 nucleotides are TGTGCCAGCGTACAGGGGAGCAATCAGCCCCAGCATTTT.

This sequence joins TRBV6-1 and TRBJ1-5, with D uncertain. Germline CDR1 MNHNS, CDR2 SASEGT. The CDR3 is 14 amino acids. Trimming stripped 3 bases from V and 6 bases from J, with 12 bases between. CDR3: CASSEGIEGQPQHF. CDR3 DNA: TGTGCCAGCAGTGAGGGCATAGAGGGTCAGCCCCAGCATTTT.

This clone was recorded only once. The chain is built from TRBV5-1 and TRBJ1-1, with D unclear. Trimming removed 0 bases from V and 1 base from J, with 13 bases in between. The CDR3 is 16 amino acids. CDR1 SGHRS and CDR2 YFSETQ come from the germline V gene. The CDR3 loop reads CASSLGSRHRNTEAFF. In DNA, the CDR3 is TGCGCCAGCAGCTTGGGCTCGAGACACCGGAACACTGAAGCTTTCTTT.

The table lists this clone with a count of one. The chain employs TRBV27 and TRBJ1-1; D remains ambiguous. The length of the CDR3 is 15 residues. Per germline, CDR1 MNHEY and CDR2 SMNVEV (reference sequence). The germline V and J ends were trimmed by 5 bases and 7 bases, with 20 bases remaining between them. CDR3 nucleotide sequence: TGTGCCAGCAGTCCTAGAGGTCTGTATGTGGTTGAAGCTTTCTTT. This gives the protein CASSPRGLYVVEAFF.

The chain employs TRBV6-5 and TRBJ2-5; no definite D call. V shed 0 bases and J shed 2 bases, with 7 bases lying between them. The CDR3 totals 14 residues. Germline lookup yields CDR1 MNHEY and CDR2 SVGAGI. CDR3 sequence (DNA): TGTGCCAGCAGTTACTCGATGGGGCAAGAGACCCAGTACTTC. Its protein product is CASSYSMGQETQYF.